The present TCR beta chain was sequenced within a study of T cells after yellow fever vaccination. MiXCR was run by TCRdb on the 5' RACE reads, yielding one entry per CDR3 protein. This sample yields 55,000 or so distinct CDR3 sequences, of which less than 8% are seen a single time; about 24% belongs to the top ten. The CDR3 is 12 amino acids. Germline CDR1 and CDR2: MNHNS and SASEGT. The V gene lost 1 base and the J gene lost 10 bases, with 10 bases spanning the gap. The sequencing here drew on CD8+ T cells not binding an NS4B(214-222) dextramer, sorted from PBMCs, taken about 49 days after the first yellow fever vaccination. This chain links TRBV6-1 with TRBJ1-1, with D unresolved. The receptor's source is a man aged 18-30 years who received the YFV17D yellow fever vaccine. In DNA form, the CDR3 reads TGTGCCAGCAGTGAAGACGGGGTGGGAGCTTTCTTT. It translates to CASSEDGVGAFF.